One sample yielded the 25 T cell receptor beta chains listed below, sequenced in a study of blood T cell repertoires in COVID-19. The repertoire was sequenced with immunoSEQ multiplex PCR; TCRdb's copy has only in-frame clones and lacks some. Of some 110,000 clones detected, around four fifths appear once; the ten largest clones hold roughly 7.7%. Material: peripheral blood. The receptors were gathered from a man between 65 and 85 years old with acute or convalescent COVID-19.

V gene TRBV28 combines with J gene TRBJ1-1, with a tentative D call TRBD1 (6 bases). The V end was cut by 5 bases, the J end by 2 bases, with 18 bases between. The CDR3 has 16 residues. Germline V gene sequence: CDR1 MDHEN, CDR2 SYDVKM. The CDR3 sequence is CASSPSGQNLNTEAFF. DNA of the CDR3: TGTGCCAGCAGTCCCTCAGGACAGAACCTAAACACTGAAGCTTTCTTT. The full variable domain, its missing parts supplied by reference TRBV28 and TRBJ1-1, is DVKVTQSSRYLVKRTGEKVFLECVQDMDHENMFWYRQDPGLGLRLIYFSYDVKMKEKGDIPEGYSVSREKKERFSLILESASTNQTSMYLCASSPSGQNLNTEAFFGQGTRLTVV.

This chain links TRBV7-9 with TRBJ1-1; no clear D gene. Trimming shortened V by 1 base and J by 0 bases, and 6 bases separated the two germline ends. Per germline, CDR1 SEHNR and CDR2 FQNEAQ (reference sequence). There are 14 residues in the CDR3. The CDR3 protein is CASSLVQVNTEAFF. The CDR3 DNA follows: TGTGCCAGCAGCTTAGTCCAGGTGAACACTGAAGCTTTCTTT.

V is TRBV6-5 and J is TRBJ2-3; unclear D gene. V lost 5 bases and J lost 0, with 12 bases in between. This CDR3 is built from 15 residues. Germline V gives CDR1 MNHEY, CDR2 SVGAGI. The CDR3 nucleotides are TGTGCCAGCAGTCCTACGATGACTAGCACAGATACGCAGTATTTT. It specifies CASSPTMTSTDTQYF.

The CDR3 loop reads CASSDGPVNSPLHF. The CDR3 DNA follows: TGTGCCAGCAGTGATGGGCCGGTTAATTCACCCCTCCACTTT. The chain couples TRBV2 to TRBJ1-6; D is unclear. Germline V gives CDR1 SNHLY, CDR2 FYNNEI. The CDR3 covers 14 residues. V lost 3 bases and J lost 6, with 9 bases in between.

This clone was observed a handful of times. V gene TRBV19 combines with J gene TRBJ1-1, with 7 nucleotides matching TRBD1. The V gene end was trimmed by 5 bases and the J gene end by 4 bases; junction bases not matched to a gene: 13. Germline-derived CDR1 and CDR2 are LNHDA and SQIVND (reference sequence). The CDR3 runs 16 residues. This chain's CDR3 is CASSSQLTGPGTEAFF. Here the CDR3 DNA reads TGTGCCAGTAGTTCCCAATTGACAGGGCCGGGCACTGAAGCTTTCTTT.

The V gene is TRBV2, the J gene TRBJ1-6; 7 nucleotides align to TRBD1. CDR3 length: 17 residues. V trimming: 2 bases; J trimming: 6 bases; junction bases outside the gene matches: 10. Germline V CDR1 and CDR2: SNHLY, FYNNEI. The CDR3 here is CASSELRTGSGNSPLHF. In nucleotides, the CDR3 is TGTGCCAGCAGTGAACTAAGGACAGGTAGCGGTAATTCACCCCTCCACTTT.

This rearrangement joins TRBV28 to TRBJ1-2, with 7 bases aligning to TRBD1. This CDR3 is 12 amino acids long. CDR1 is MDHEN, CDR2 SYDVKM, per germline. Germline trimming cut 9 bases from V and 8 bases from J; bases unmatched to any gene: 9. CDR3 sequence: CASRTGLTGYTF. The CDR3 DNA follows: TGTGCCAGTCGGACAGGCCTAACCGGCTACACCTTC.

The chain employs TRBV7-8 and TRBJ2-1; 8 nucleotides align to TRBD2. This CDR3 region has 17 residues. V dropped 5 bases and J dropped 10; count of bases not matched to a gene: 19. Looked up from germline, CDR1 is SGHVS and CDR2 is FQNEAQ. The CDR3 loop reads CASSPRGAGGSSREQFF. Here the CDR3 DNA reads TGTGCCAGCAGCCCACGGGGGGCGGGGGGTTCCTCTCGGGAGCAGTTCTTC.

V usage is TRBV6-1 and J usage is TRBJ2-3; TRBD2 matches 9 bases. Germline V CDR1 and CDR2: MNHNS, SASEGT. The ends lost 3 bases at V and 8 bases at J; junction bases unmatched: 12. CDR3 size: 16 residues. This CDR3 reads CASSEGQRGAQGTQYF. The CDR3 DNA reads TGTGCCAGCAGTGAGGGCCAGCGGGGGGCCCAGGGTACGCAGTATTTT.

The chain employs TRBV10-3 and TRBJ2-1; the match to TRBD1 covers 7 bases. Trimming at V came to 4 bases and at J to 5 bases, leaving 5 bases not matched to a gene. Germline CDR1 ENHRY, CDR2 SYGVKD. The CDR3 totals 14 residues. Here the CDR3 DNA reads TGTGCCATCAGTGGGGGACAGACGAACAATGAGCAGTTCTTC. Translation gives CAISGGQTNNEQFF.

The V gene is TRBV28, the J gene TRBJ1-5; D might be TRBD1 (5 bases). This CDR3 has 15 amino acids. Germline lookup yields CDR1 MDHEN and CDR2 SYDVKM. V lost 1 base to trimming and J lost 4 bases, with 11 bases between them. The CDR3 reads CASSLSGNGNQPQHF. The CDR3 region has the DNA TGTGCCAGCAGTTTATCAGGGAATGGAAATCAGCCCCAGCATTTT.

The chain recombines TRBV12-3 or TRBV12-4 with TRBJ2-7; 7 bases fit TRBD1. The junction had 3 bases not matched to a gene; V was cut back by 7 bases and J by 3 bases. The CDR3 has 12 residues. As DNA, the CDR3 is TGTGCCAGCAACAGGGGAAGCTACGAGCAGTACTTC. This sequence encodes CASNRGSYEQYF.

The V call is TRBV28, the J call TRBJ2-1; the match to TRBD1 covers 8 bases. V shed 6 bases and J 3 bases; nucleotides not matched to a gene: 7. The CDR3 runs to 15 residues. Germline V gives CDR1 MDHEN, CDR2 SYDVKM. The DNA of the CDR3 is TGTGCCAGCAGCCTAACAGGGGGATTCTACAATGAGCAGTTCTTC. Encoded protein: CASSLTGGFYNEQFF.

V is TRBV6-5 and J is TRBJ2-1; D perhaps matches TRBD1 (5 bases). Trimming pared 7 bases from V and 1 base from J, leaving 8 bases between. The CDR3 has 13 amino acids. CDR1 and CDR2 from the germline V gene are MNHEY and SVGAGI. The CDR3 loop reads CASKGSSYNEQFF. CDR3 bases: TGTGCCAGCAAGGGGTCATCCTACAATGAGCAGTTCTTC.

The chain links TRBV15 to TRBJ1-2; D gene ambiguous. The V gene lost 1 base and the J gene lost 0 bases, with 9 bases spanning the gap. Germline CDR1 reads LNHNV; CDR2 reads YYDKDF (reference sequence). The CDR3 is 15 amino acids. The CDR3 nucleotides are TGTGCCACCAGCAGAGTATATGGAGCTAACTATGGCTACACCTTC. Amino acids: CATSRVYGANYGYTF.

The genes are TRBV19 and TRBJ2-7, with TRBD1 as a possible D gene (6 bases). Deletions cut 6 bases from V and 6 bases from J, with 15 bases between. The CDR3 totals 13 residues. The germline CDR1 and CDR2 sequences are LNHDA and SQIVND (reference sequence). CDR3: CASSSGQLGEQYF. For the CDR3, the DNA is TGTGCCAGTAGCTCAGGACAGCTAGGCGAGCAGTACTTC.

The rearrangement joins TRBV19 to TRBJ1-5, with D possibly being TRBD1 (6 bases). The CDR3 is made up of 15 amino acids. Germline V gene sequence: CDR1 LNHDA, CDR2 SQIVND (reference sequence). The ends were cut back, 2 bases at V and 3 bases at J, with 11 bases in the middle. CDR3 DNA sequence: TGTGCCAGTAGTATACAGGACAGCGTCAATCAGCCCCAGCATTTT. Translation: CASSIQDSVNQPQHF.

The chain is built from TRBV7-9 and TRBJ1-3; maybe TRBD1 (6 bases). V lost 5 bases, J lost 5 bases, and 25 bases lay in between. This CDR3 has 18 residues. Germline V gene lookup returns CDR1 SEHNR and CDR2 FQNEAQ (reference sequence). The CDR3 region is CASSDSPGHSGIRNTIYF. For the CDR3, the DNA is TGTGCCAGCAGCGACTCCCCGGGACACTCGGGTATAAGAAACACCATATATTTT.

The chain links TRBV6-5 to TRBJ1-2; D gene unclear. The germline gives CDR1 MNHEY, CDR2 SVGAGI. V shed 0 bases and J shed 4 bases, with 9 bases lying between them. The CDR3 spans 14 residues. The CDR3 bases are TGTGCCAGCAGTTACTCCTTTGGCCCCTATGGCTACACCTTC. This sequence encodes CASSYSFGPYGYTF.

This sequence joins TRBV18 and TRBJ2-3, with D possibly being TRBD1 (6 bases). The CDR3 contains 16 residues. V gave up 0 bases and J gave up 2 bases, with 12 bases separating them. CDR1 is KGHSH and CDR2 is LQKENI in the germline V gene. CDR3 DNA sequence: TGTGCCAGCTCACCACCCGTACAGGGAGTCACAGATACGCAGTATTTT. Protein product: CASSPPVQGVTDTQYF.

The chain's CDR3 is CASITMTGANQPQHF. CDR3 bases: TGTGCCAGCATTACTATGACAGGGGCCAATCAGCCCCAGCATTTT. The J gene is TRBJ1-5, the V gene TRBV28; 8 bases agree with TRBD1. V trimming: 7 bases; J trimming: 3 bases; junction bases outside the gene matches: 8. CDR1 and CDR2 (germline): MDHEN, SYDVKM. The CDR3 is 15 amino acids.

This clone was detected a few times. This chain joins TRBV4-1 and TRBJ2-5; TRBD2 is a possible D gene (6 bases). V was shortened by 8 bases and J by 2 bases, with 15 bases between the two germline ends. CDR3 size: 14 residues. Germline V gene data show CDR1 as MGHRA and CDR2 as YSYEKL. CDR3 nucleotide sequence: TGCGCCAGCGGGGCTAGCGCTTCTCAAGAGACCCAGTACTTC. Amino acids: CASGASASQETQYF.

J is TRBJ1-1 and V is TRBV7-2, with 11 bases lining up with TRBD1. V lost 5 bases, J lost 6 bases, and 8 bases stayed unmatched. Germline CDR1 and CDR2: SGHTA and FQGNSA. The CDR3 consists of 15 residues. The CDR3 here is CASSQRTGGWSEAFF. In DNA, the CDR3 is TGTGCCAGCAGCCAGAGGACAGGGGGCTGGTCTGAAGCTTTCTTT.

CDR3 in amino acids: CASSLAGGRGDTQYF. The DNA for the CDR3 is TGTGCCAGCAGCTTAGCGGGAGGACGGGGAGATACGCAGTATTTT. V usage is TRBV7-9 and J usage is TRBJ2-3, with D possibly matching TRBD2 (6 bases). V lost 0 bases to trimming and J lost 5 bases, with 12 bases between them. This CDR3 spans 15 amino acids. Germline V gene sequence: CDR1 SEHNR, CDR2 FQNEAQ (reference sequence).

The V gene is TRBV6-5, the J gene TRBJ1-2; tentatively, D is TRBD1 (5 bases). The CDR3 is 16 residues long. Trimming took off 0 bases at V and 8 bases at J, with 19 bases between the two ends. Germline values: CDR1 MNHEY, CDR2 SVGAGI. The CDR3 DNA follows: TGTGCCAGCAGTTACTCGAGCGGGACCAAGGGAGGGGGCTACACCTTC. It is translated as CASSYSSGTKGGGYTF.